Below, 12 T cell receptor beta chains from the same sample are listed, as sequenced in a study of T cells in Graves' hyperthyroidism and ophthalmopathy. It was RNA transcripts that yielded the amplified TCR beta CDR3 regions. Primed by the HTBI set, a first-round RT-PCR was run on the TCR CDR3. TCRdb independently ran MiXCR on the multiplex PCR reads; one entry per CDR3 protein. This table has around 350,000 distinct CDR3 sequences, roughly 25% appearing once. The sample consisted of blood. The receptors stem from a man aged 45-60 years with Graves' hyperthyroidism.

There are many counts of this clonotype. The J gene is TRBJ2-5, the V gene TRBV10-2, with TRBD1 as a possible D gene (6 bases). V was trimmed by 6 bases and J by 4 bases, leaving 9 bases between them. Per the germline V gene, CDR1 is WSHSY and CDR2 is SAAADI. The CDR3 has 12 amino acids. CDR3 nucleotide sequence: TGCGCCAGCAGGGGACAAGGAGAGACCCAGTACTTC. It encodes CASRGQGETQYF.

This clonotype was counted many times. V usage is TRBV29-1 and J usage is TRBJ2-3; 12 nucleotides line up with TRBD2. Germline V gene data show CDR1 as SQVTM and CDR2 as ANQGSEA. The ends lost 6 bases at V and 2 bases at J; junction bases unmatched: 9. This CDR3 spans 16 amino acids. CDR3 DNA: TGCAGCGTCAAGGGACTAGCGGGCGGGACCACAGATACGCAGTATTTT. Translated, it gives CSVKGLAGGTTDTQYF.

This clonotype was counted at least ten times. In nucleotides, the CDR3 is TGTGCCAGCAGGCACAGGGATCGTGAAGCCGGGGAGCTGTTTTTT. This gives the protein CASRHRDREAGELFF. The chain links TRBV2 to TRBJ2-2; possible D gene TRBD1, 6 bases. Trimming stripped 6 bases from V and 6 bases from J, with 17 bases between. The length of the CDR3 is 15 residues. Germline lookup yields CDR1 SNHLY and CDR2 FYNNEI.

This clonotype was detected once. This chain connects TRBV19 to TRBJ1-2; the D is unclear. Germline assignment: CDR1 LNHDA and CDR2 SQIVND (reference sequence). The V and J ends lost 3 bases and 2 bases respectively, with 13 bases between them. The CDR3 has 15 residues. The CDR3 protein is CASSIPGGGNYGYTF. The DNA of the CDR3 is TGTGCCAGTAGTATCCCCGGCGGTGGGAACTATGGCTACACCTTC.

This clonotype appeared a few times. One end of the junction fails to match germline, which may point to a read error. This rearrangement joins TRBV28 to TRBJ2-3, with D perhaps matching TRBD1 (8 bases). This CDR3 is built from 15 residues. Looked up from germline, CDR1 is MDHEN and CDR2 is SYDVKM. In nucleotides, the CDR3 is TGTGCCAGCATTTTAGGACAGGGAGGGGGAGATACGCAGTATTTT. It codes for CASILGQGGGDTQYF. The whole variable domain, remainder taken from reference TRBV28 and TRBJ2-3, is DVKVTQSSRYLVKRTGEKVFLECVQDMDHENMFWYRQDPGLGLRLIYFSYDVKMKEKGDIPEGYSVSREKKERFSLILESASTNQTSMYLCASILGQGGGDTQYFGPGTRLTVL.

The chain employs TRBV20-1 and TRBJ2-2; 12 bases map to TRBD2. CDR1 and CDR2 (germline): DFQATT, SNEGSKA (reference sequence). The V gene end was trimmed by 6 bases and the J gene end by 7 bases; junction bases not matched to a gene: 3. The CDR3 totals 13 residues. In nucleotides, the CDR3 is TGCAGTGCCTCTAGCGGGGGGGGCGGGGAGCTGTTTTTT. As protein: CSASSGGGGELFF.

The chain combines TRBV3-1 with TRBJ1-2; TRBD1 matches at 7 bases. Germline lookup yields CDR1 LGHDT and CDR2 YNNKEL (reference sequence). This CDR3 has 14 residues. V trimming: 1 base; J trimming: 7 bases; junction bases outside the gene matches: 6. CDR3 in amino acids: CASSQAGTAAGYTF. The DNA of the CDR3 is TGTGCCAGCAGCCAAGCCGGGACAGCGGCTGGCTACACCTTC.

V and J are TRBV7-9 and TRBJ2-5; D possibly corresponds to TRBD1 (5 bases). Germline V gene data show CDR1 as SEHNR and CDR2 as FQNEAQ (reference sequence). The CDR3 is 14 residues long. V dropped 2 bases and J dropped 5 bases, with 12 bases sitting between them. The CDR3 is CASSLQGVGETQYF. CDR3 DNA sequence: TGTGCCAGCAGCTTACAGGGTGTAGGGGAGACCCAGTACTTC.

This clonotype was detected only a few times. This sequence joins TRBV11-2 and TRBJ1-2; tentatively, D is TRBD1 (6 bases). Between the trimmed V and J ends, which lost 5 bases and 2 bases, there was a span of 12 bases. Germline CDR1 SGHAT, CDR2 FQNNGV. This CDR3 has 14 residues. CDR3 in amino acids: CASSPRTENYGYTF. The CDR3, as DNA: TGTGCCAGCAGCCCGAGGACAGAGAACTATGGCTACACCTTC.

This clonotype has a handful of counts. The rearrangement uses TRBV6-1 and TRBJ2-6; D gene unclear. V shed 5 bases and J shed 5 bases, with 19 bases lying between them. The CDR3 spans 17 residues. Germline-derived CDR1 and CDR2 are MNHNS and SASEGT. CDR3 nucleotides: TGTGCCAGCAGTCAAACCGGACCGGGCGGCCGGGCCAACGTCCTGACTTTC. Protein: CASSQTGPGGRANVLTF.

This clonotype was seen a handful of times. V is TRBV12-3 or TRBV12-4 and J is TRBJ2-1; 8 bases are a match to TRBD2. The CDR3 covers 19 residues. After removal of 5 bases from V and 0 bases from J, the junction contained 15 bases not matched to a gene. CDR3 amino acids: CASSQSTGLALSSYNEQFF. CDR3 nucleotides: TGTGCCAGCAGTCAGAGCACCGGACTAGCCTTGAGCTCCTACAATGAGCAGTTCTTC.

This clonotype appeared many times. The genes are TRBV6-2 or TRBV6-3 and TRBJ2-1, with 11 bases identical to TRBD2. With V trimmed by 4 bases and J by 6 bases, 5 bases remained unmatched. Germline-derived CDR1 and CDR2 are MNHEY and SVGEGT. This CDR3 is built from 15 residues. The DNA for the CDR3 is TGTGCCAGCAGTTTTCCAACTAGCGGGAGCAATGAGCAGTTCTTC. Protein: CASSFPTSGSNEQFF.